Following are 11 T cell receptor beta chains from one sample sequenced in a study of T cells after yellow fever vaccination. TCRdb fed the 5' RACE reads into MiXCR, producing one record per CDR3 protein. The table includes some 350,000 distinct CDR3 sequences, 6% to 8% detected once. Sample: PBMCs, taken 5 days after the yellow fever booster vaccination. These receptors were obtained from a man aged 30 to 45 who received the YFV17D yellow fever vaccine.

This clonotype was seen ten or more times. The J gene is TRBJ2-1, the V gene TRBV3-1; D unresolved. The CDR3 has 14 amino acids. Germline CDR1 reads LGHDT; CDR2 reads YNNKEL (reference sequence). V dropped 1 base and J dropped 7 bases, with 11 bases sitting between them. The DNA for the CDR3 is TGTGCCAGCAGCCAAGCGGTGGTATCAAATGAGCAGTTCTTC. Encoded protein: CASSQAVVSNEQFF.

This sequence joins TRBV5-1 and TRBJ1-6; possible D gene TRBD1, 5 bases. The germline V gene has CDR1 SGHRS and CDR2 YFSETQ. Deletions cut 0 bases from V and 8 bases from J, with 12 bases between. CDR3 length equals 15 residues. The CDR3 region is CASSLARTRYSPLHF. The CDR3 DNA sequence: TGCGCCAGCAGCTTGGCCAGGACACGGTATTCACCCCTCCACTTT.

A word on this clonotype: One end of the junction does not line up with germline, which may come from a read error. The chain recombines TRBV19 with TRBJ1-5, with D tentatively TRBD1 (5 bases). Germline CDR1 is LNHDA and CDR2 is SQIVND (reference sequence). This CDR3 is built from 15 residues. As DNA, the CDR3 is TGTGCCAGTAGTACGGAGGGACGGGGCAATCAGCCCCTGCATTTT. Protein product: CASSTEGRGNQPLHF.

The sample holds a few counts of this clonotype. This chain joins TRBV5-6 and TRBJ2-7; D is ambiguous. V lost 1 base to trimming and J lost 6 bases, with 5 bases between them. Germline V gene sequence: CDR1 SGHDT, CDR2 YYEEEE. The CDR3 extends over 11 amino acids. The CDR3 coding sequence is TGTGCCAGCAGCTTGCTTCGCGAGCAGTACTTC. Protein sequence: CASSLLREQYF. Together with reference TRBV5-6 and TRBJ2-7, the CDR3 gives the full variable domain: DAGVTQSPTHLIKTRGQQVTLRCSPKSGHDTVSWYQQALGQGPQFIFQYYEEEERQRGNFPDRFSGHQFPNYSSELNVNALLLGDSALYLCASSLLREQYFGPGTRLTVT.

This clonotype came up a few times. The genes are TRBV18 and TRBJ2-1; a weak D match, TRBD2 (6 bases). This CDR3 contains 16 residues. V dropped 3 bases and J dropped 7 bases, with 19 bases sitting between them. Germline CDR1 KGHSH, CDR2 LQKENI. The CDR3 region is CASSPTPGVNNNEQFF. The CDR3 DNA reads as TGTGCCAGCTCACCCACCCCGGGAGTCAATAATAATGAGCAGTTCTTC.

This clonotype came up a few times. This rearrangement joins TRBV29-1 to TRBJ2-1; D is ambiguous. The CDR3 is made up of 11 amino acids. V gave up 4 bases and J gave up 4 bases, with 5 bases separating them. CDR1 and CDR2 from the germline V gene are SQVTM and ANQGSEA. This chain's CDR3 is CSVAQYNEQFF. DNA of the CDR3: TGCAGCGTTGCACAGTACAATGAGCAGTTCTTC.

This clonotype was detected many times. CDR3 DNA sequence: TGTGCCAGCTGCCCGGTGGAAAGTGGCTATGGCTACACCTTC. The encoded protein is CASCPVESGYGYTF. The V and J genes are TRBV27 and TRBJ1-2; no firm D call. The CDR3 is 14 amino acids. Germline assignment: CDR1 MNHEY and CDR2 SMNVEV (reference sequence). V lost 8 bases to trimming and J lost 4 bases, with 17 bases between them.

In its sample, this clonotype was seen once. Being one base from a much bigger clone, this may be a read error. The CDR3 nucleotides read TGTGCCAGCAGCCTACAGGGGGCGACTAGCGGGAACAATGAGCAGTGCTTC. Translation: CASSLQGATSGNNEQCF. The chain carries TRBV7-2 and TRBJ2-1, with 11 bases aligning to TRBD2. The germline CDR1 and CDR2 sequences are SGHTA and FQGNSA. This CDR3 is 17 amino acids long. The entire variable domain, with the rest obtained from reference TRBV7-2 and TRBJ2-1, is as follows: GAGVSQSPSNKVTEKGKDVELRCDPISGHTALYWYRQSLGQGLEFLIYFQGNSAPDKSGLPSDRFSAERTGGSVSTLTIQRTQQEDSAVYLCASSLQGATSGNNEQCFGPGTRLTVL.

The V call is TRBV28, the J call TRBJ2-7, with 9 bases that match TRBD1. Germline loops: CDR1 MDHEN, CDR2 SYDVKM. CDR3 length: 14 amino acids. Unmatched junction bases numbered 10, after V lost 8 bases and J lost 5 bases. CDR3 residues: CASSTGGESNEQYF. CDR3 bases: TGTGCCAGCTCAACAGGGGGCGAATCTAACGAGCAGTACTTC.

The chain is built from TRBV25-1 and TRBJ2-7; TRBD2 matches 7 bases. CDR3 length: 15 residues. The V segment lost 0 bases and the J segment 5 bases; nucleotides outside the gene matches: 7. CDR1 is MGHDK, CDR2 SYGVNS, per germline. This CDR3 reads CASSEYAGAANEQYF. In nucleotides, the CDR3 is TGTGCCAGCAGTGAATATGCGGGAGCGGCAAACGAGCAGTACTTC.

The V and J genes are TRBV7-9 and TRBJ2-7; the D is unclear. Trimming pared 8 bases from V and 2 bases from J, leaving 13 bases between. Germline loops: CDR1 SEHNR, CDR2 FQNEAQ (reference sequence). The CDR3 is 13 amino acids. CDR3 nucleotides: TGTGCCAGCTCCGGGCGAATAACCTACGAGCAGTACTTC. Protein: CASSGRITYEQYF.